A selection of T cell receptor beta chains follows, all from one sample in a study of blood T cell repertoires in COVID-19. Sequencing used immunoSEQ multiplex PCR; TCRdb keeps in-frame clones, though not all of them. The sample records tens of thousands of clones, more than 70% being singletons. Input material: PBMCs or T cells enriched from blood (not recorded which). The source of these receptors is a woman in her thirties or forties who had recovered from COVID-19. Both conserved end residues are part of each CDR3. A D gene is named only where the DNA matches it firmly. Size tells how often a clone was seen (once, few, many) or the class of an expanded clone, and some rows leave it out.

clone size: -
J gene: TRBJ2-1
V gene: TRBV7-7
D gene: TRBD2
CDR3 DNA: TGTGCCATCGCCGTACTAGCGGGGGGGCCGAATGAGCAGTTCTTC
CDR3 protein: CAIAVLAGGPNEQFF

clone size: -
J gene: TRBJ2-3
V gene: TRBV25-1
D gene: TRBD2
CDR3 DNA: TGTGCCAGCAGTGAAATCTGGGGGGGAGGTAGCACAGATACGCAGTATTTT
CDR3 protein: CASSEIWGGGSTDTQYF

clone size: -
J gene: TRBJ2-2
V gene: TRBV5-1
D gene: TRBD1
CDR3 DNA: TGCGCCAGCAGACAGAGACAGGGGAACACCGGGGAGCTGTTTTTT
CDR3 protein: CASRQRQGNTGELFF

clone size: -
J gene: TRBJ1-2
V gene: TRBV19
D gene: -
CDR3 DNA: TGTGCCAGTATGGTGGCAGGGGCCCCAAGCTATGGCTACACCTTC
CDR3 protein: CASMVAGAPSYGYTF

clone size: -
J gene: TRBJ2-1
V gene: TRBV6-5
D gene: -
CDR3 DNA: TGTGCCAGCGCACTAGGGTGGTACAATGAGCAGTTCTTC
CDR3 protein: CASALGWYNEQFF

clone size: -
J gene: TRBJ2-6
V gene: TRBV5-6
D gene: -
CDR3 DNA: TGTGCCAGCAGCTTGGTTCGGGTCTCTGGGGCCAACGTCCTGACTTTC
CDR3 protein: CASSLVRVSGANVLTF

clone size: -
J gene: TRBJ2-7
V gene: TRBV5-4
D gene: -
CDR3 DNA: TGTGCCAGCAGCTTGGACAGTTACTCCTACGAGCAGTACTTC
CDR3 protein: CASSLDSYSYEQYF

clone size: -
J gene: TRBJ2-7
V gene: TRBV7-2
D gene: TRBD1
CDR3 DNA: TGTGCCAGCAGCTTCGGACAGGGTAAATACGAGCAGTACTTC
CDR3 protein: CASSFGQGKYEQYF

clone size: once
J gene: TRBJ1-6
V gene: TRBV19
D gene: -
CDR3 DNA: TGTGCCAGTACCGATGGACAGTCAAGGTACTCACCCCTCCACTTT
CDR3 protein: CASTDGQSRYSPLHF

clone size: -
J gene: TRBJ2-5
V gene: TRBV15
D gene: TRBD1
CDR3 DNA: TGTGCCACCAGCGGGGACAGGGAGGGATCCGAGACCCAGTACTTC
CDR3 protein: CATSGDREGSETQYF

clone size: few
J gene: TRBJ1-1
V gene: TRBV5-4
D gene: -
CDR3 DNA: TGTGCCAGCAGCCCCGCTCGGGGTTATGAAGCTTTCTTT
CDR3 protein: CASSPARGYEAFF

clone size: -
J gene: TRBJ2-1
V gene: TRBV5-1
D gene: -
CDR3 DNA: TGCGCCAGCAGCTTGGAAGTTAGCGACAATGAGCAGTTCTTC
CDR3 protein: CASSLEVSDNEQFF

clone size: -
J gene: TRBJ1-3
V gene: TRBV5-1
D gene: -
CDR3 DNA: TGCGCCAGCAGCCCGTACTCTGGAAACACCATATATTTT
CDR3 protein: CASSPYSGNTIYF

clone size: -
J gene: TRBJ1-1
V gene: TRBV5-1
D gene: -
CDR3 DNA: TGCGCCAGCAGCTTGAATACAGGTCGGACTGAAGCTTTCTTT
CDR3 protein: CASSLNTGRTEAFF

clone size: -
J gene: TRBJ2-2
V gene: TRBV19
D gene: TRBD1
CDR3 DNA: TGTGCCAGCAGGGACAGGGGGAACACCGGGGAGCTGTTTTTT
CDR3 protein: CASRDRGNTGELFF

clone size: -
J gene: TRBJ2-5
V gene: TRBV7-3
D gene: TRBD2
CDR3 DNA: TGTGCCAGCAGCTCAGGACTAGCGGGGGGGCCAGAGACCCAGTACTTC
CDR3 protein: CASSSGLAGGPETQYF

clone size: once
J gene: TRBJ1-4
V gene: TRBV5-4
D gene: -
CDR3 DNA: TGTGCCAGCAGCTTGACCAGCGGGACTAATGAAAAACTGTTTTTT
CDR3 protein: CASSLTSGTNEKLFF

clone size: few
J gene: TRBJ2-2
V gene: TRBV6-2/TRBV6-3
D gene: TRBD2
CDR3 DNA: TGTGCCAGCAGTTACCGGGCCCAGCGGGGGTCCGGGGAGCTGTTTTTT
CDR3 protein: CASSYRAQRGSGELFF

clone size: -
J gene: TRBJ1-2
V gene: TRBV6-2/TRBV6-3
D gene: -
CDR3 DNA: TGTGCCAGCAGTTACTCGTCTCGGAGCGGAATTAACGGTGGCTACACCTTC
CDR3 protein: CASSYSSRSGINGGYTF

clone size: few
J gene: TRBJ1-1
V gene: TRBV19
D gene: -
CDR3 DNA: TGTGCCAGTAGTATGAGGGAGCGGCGAGAAGCTTTCTTT
CDR3 protein: CASSMRERREAFF

clone size: -
J gene: TRBJ2-5
V gene: TRBV7-9
D gene: -
CDR3 DNA: TGTGCCAGCAGTTTTGGGGCGATGGTGGAGACCCAGTACTTC
CDR3 protein: CASSFGAMVETQYF

clone size: -
J gene: TRBJ2-5
V gene: TRBV4-1
D gene: -
CDR3 DNA: TGCGCCAGCAGCCAAGGAGATTCATCGGTCCAAGAGACCCAGTACTTC
CDR3 protein: CASSQGDSSVQETQYF

clone size: -
J gene: TRBJ2-7
V gene: TRBV14
D gene: -
CDR3 DNA: TGTGCCAGCAGCCAAGACTGGGGGCTTGGCTCCTACGAGCAGTACTTC
CDR3 protein: CASSQDWGLGSYEQYF

clone size: -
J gene: TRBJ1-2
V gene: TRBV13
D gene: TRBD1
CDR3 DNA: TGTGCCAGCAGCACCACCGGGACAGGGGGCTTTGGCTACACCTTC
CDR3 protein: CASSTTGTGGFGYTF

clone size: -
J gene: TRBJ2-7
V gene: TRBV7-2
D gene: TRBD2
CDR3 DNA: TGTGCCAGCAGCTTAGGCCGGAGCGGGGGCGGCGAGCAGTACTTC
CDR3 protein: CASSLGRSGGGEQYF

clone size: -
J gene: TRBJ1-2
V gene: TRBV5-8
D gene: TRBD1
CDR3 DNA: TGTGCCAGCAGCTCTTATGGACAGGGTAACACCTATGGCTACACCTTC
CDR3 protein: CASSSYGQGNTYGYTF

clone size: -
J gene: TRBJ2-7
V gene: TRBV7-2
D gene: TRBD1
CDR3 DNA: TGTGCCAGCAGCTTCGTCGAACTAACAGGGGGCGAGCAGTACTTC
CDR3 protein: CASSFVELTGGEQYF

clone size: -
J gene: TRBJ1-2
V gene: TRBV28
D gene: TRBD1
CDR3 DNA: TGTGCCAGCAGGACGTCAGGGGGAGACTATGGCTACACCTTC
CDR3 protein: CASRTSGGDYGYTF

clone size: -
J gene: TRBJ1-4
V gene: TRBV5-1
D gene: TRBD1
CDR3 DNA: TGCGCCAGCAGCTTGGCCCCGGGACAGGGGGCAAAAGGAACTAATGAAAAACTGTTTTTT
CDR3 protein: CASSLAPGQGAKGTNEKLFF

clone size: -
J gene: TRBJ1-1
V gene: TRBV6-5
D gene: -
CDR3 DNA: TGTGCCAGCAGCCCCCGCGGATACCCGAACACTGAAGCTTTCTTT
CDR3 protein: CASSPRGYPNTEAFF

clone size: -
J gene: TRBJ2-5
V gene: TRBV3-1/TRBV3-2
D gene: TRBD2
CDR3 DNA: TGTGCCAGCAGCCAAGTGCCTAGCGGCCGGGGGACCCAGTACTTC
CDR3 protein: CASSQVPSGRGTQYF

clone size: -
J gene: TRBJ1-1
V gene: TRBV5-1
D gene: TRBD1
CDR3 DNA: TGCGCCTCTGGTGGGATGACAGGGGTTAACACTGAAGCTTTCTTT
CDR3 protein: CASGGMTGVNTEAFF

clone size: -
J gene: TRBJ2-1
V gene: TRBV25-1
D gene: -
CDR3 DNA: TGTGCCAGCTCCCACCCTCCCGGGAATGAGCAGTTCTTC
CDR3 protein: CASSHPPGNEQFF

clone size: -
J gene: TRBJ2-1
V gene: TRBV5-1
D gene: -
CDR3 DNA: TGCGCCAGCAGCAGGGCTAGCGCTGGCTACAATGAGCAGTTCTTC
CDR3 protein: CASSRASAGYNEQFF

clone size: -
J gene: TRBJ1-1
V gene: TRBV6-6
D gene: -
CDR3 DNA: TGTGCCAGCATCCAAGACATCGTGAACACTGAAGCTTTCTTT
CDR3 protein: CASIQDIVNTEAFF

clone size: -
J gene: TRBJ2-3
V gene: TRBV6-4
D gene: TRBD2
CDR3 DNA: TGTGCCAGCAGACTAGCGGGGGAGACAGATACGCAGTATTTT
CDR3 protein: CASRLAGETDTQYF

clone size: -
J gene: TRBJ2-7
V gene: TRBV19
D gene: TRBD1
CDR3 DNA: TGTGCCAGTAGTCCCCACAGGGGTAACGAGCAGTACTTC
CDR3 protein: CASSPHRGNEQYF

clone size: -
J gene: TRBJ2-5
V gene: TRBV24-1
D gene: -
CDR3 DNA: TGTGCCACCAGTGATTTTACCGGGTACGAGACCCAGTACTTC
CDR3 protein: CATSDFTGYETQYF

clone size: -
J gene: TRBJ2-1
V gene: TRBV3-1/TRBV3-2
D gene: TRBD2
CDR3 DNA: TGTGCCAGCAGCCTACTACTAGCGACAGACAATGAGCAGTTCTTC
CDR3 protein: CASSLLLATDNEQFF

clone size: -
J gene: TRBJ2-7
V gene: TRBV18
D gene: -
CDR3 DNA: TGTGCCAGCTCATCGAAGGACAGAAACGAGCAGTACTTC
CDR3 protein: CASSSKDRNEQYF

clone size: -
J gene: TRBJ1-2
V gene: TRBV4-2
D gene: TRBD1
CDR3 DNA: TGTGCCAGCAGGAGGACAGGGCGCTATGGCTACACCTTC
CDR3 protein: CASRRTGRYGYTF

clone size: -
J gene: TRBJ1-2
V gene: TRBV3-1/TRBV3-2
D gene: TRBD1
CDR3 DNA: TGTGCCAGCAGCGGGACAGGGGAGGGCTACACCTTC
CDR3 protein: CASSGTGEGYTF

clone size: -
J gene: TRBJ2-6
V gene: TRBV14
D gene: TRBD1
CDR3 DNA: TGTGCCAGCAGCTTCCGGGACGGGACAGCGTACTCTGGGGCCAACGTCCTGACTTTC
CDR3 protein: CASSFRDGTAYSGANVLTF

clone size: -
J gene: TRBJ2-5
V gene: TRBV27
D gene: -
CDR3 DNA: TGTGCCAGCAGTATCCTTTCGGGAGAGACCCAGTACTTC
CDR3 protein: CASSILSGETQYF

clone size: -
J gene: TRBJ2-4
V gene: TRBV6-5
D gene: -
CDR3 DNA: TGTGCCAGTGTAAATAATCTAAACATTCAGTACTTC
CDR3 protein: CASVNNLNIQYF

clone size: -
J gene: TRBJ1-2
V gene: TRBV5-1
D gene: -
CDR3 DNA: TGCGCCAGCAGGGCGACAACTCAGGGAAACGGCTACACCTTC
CDR3 protein: CASRATTQGNGYTF

clone size: -
J gene: TRBJ2-1
V gene: TRBV6-5
D gene: -
CDR3 DNA: TGTGCCACCCAAACCGGGACGGAGGGCTACAATGAGCAGTTCTTC
CDR3 protein: CATQTGTEGYNEQFF

clone size: -
J gene: TRBJ2-3
V gene: TRBV6-4
D gene: -
CDR3 DNA: TGTGCCAGCAGTGACTCGGGGGGGGCCACAGATACGCAGTATTTT
CDR3 protein: CASSDSGGATDTQYF

clone size: once
J gene: TRBJ2-1
V gene: TRBV2
D gene: -
CDR3 DNA: TGTGCCAGCAGTGAAACCCAGGGCCCCAATGAGCAGTTCTTC
CDR3 protein: CASSETQGPNEQFF

clone size: -
J gene: TRBJ1-1
V gene: TRBV6-5
D gene: -
CDR3 DNA: TGTGCCAGCGGCGAGACAGCGAACACTGAAGCTTTCTTT
CDR3 protein: CASGETANTEAFF

clone size: -
J gene: TRBJ1-2
V gene: TRBV14
D gene: -
CDR3 DNA: TGTGCCAGCAGCCAAGAATCAGGGGCAGGGGGCTACACCTTC
CDR3 protein: CASSQESGAGGYTF

clone size: -
J gene: TRBJ2-1
V gene: TRBV9
D gene: -
CDR3 DNA: TGTGCCAGCAGGGGGAAAAGGGGGAGCAATGAGCAGTTCTTC
CDR3 protein: CASRGKRGSNEQFF

clone size: -
J gene: TRBJ2-6
V gene: TRBV4-1
D gene: TRBD1
CDR3 DNA: TGCGCCAGCAGCCAAGAAGGGCAGGGGGTACCTGGGGCCAACGTCCTGACTTTC
CDR3 protein: CASSQEGQGVPGANVLTF

clone size: -
J gene: TRBJ2-3
V gene: TRBV7-9
D gene: TRBD1
CDR3 DNA: TGTGCCAGCAGTCCACTGGACAGGTTAGCTTCTGGGTATTTT
CDR3 protein: CASSPLDRLASGYF

clone size: -
J gene: TRBJ1-2
V gene: TRBV10-3
D gene: TRBD1
CDR3 DNA: TGTGCCATCAGTGAGTCGCAAGGACAGGATGGCTACACCTTC
CDR3 protein: CAISESQGQDGYTF

clone size: -
J gene: TRBJ2-2
V gene: TRBV20-1
D gene: -
CDR3 DNA: TGCAGTGCCCATTTTTTTGGGGAGCTGTTTTTT
CDR3 protein: CSAHFFGELFF

clone size: -
J gene: TRBJ2-2
V gene: TRBV5-4
D gene: TRBD2
CDR3 DNA: TGTGCCAGCAGATCGCGGACTAGCGGTACCGGGGAGCTGTTTTTT
CDR3 protein: CASRSRTSGTGELFF